These 9 T cell receptor beta chains share one sample of origin, sequenced in a study of cytotoxic CD8 clonotypes in ibrutinib-treated CLL. TCRdb's table, derived via immunoSEQ multiplex PCR, lists solely in-frame clones and lacks some. The repertoire holds approximately 210,000 clones, over 60% seen once, with roughly 12% in the top ten. This sample comprised PBMCs, obtained after 24 months of ibrutinib treatment. These receptor sequences come from a human donor with chronic lymphocytic leukemia.

J is TRBJ1-1 and V is TRBV30, with unresolved D. Trimming left V 3 bases short and J 3 bases short, with 11 bases between. Germline V gene lookup returns CDR1 GTSNPN and CDR2 SVGIG (reference sequence). This CDR3 is 13 amino acids long. The CDR3 is CAWRTLRDTEAFF. The CDR3, as DNA: TGTGCCTGGAGGACGCTTCGGGACACTGAAGCTTTCTTT.

This clone was seen only a few times. J is TRBJ1-2 and V is TRBV2; TRBD1 is a possible D gene (5 bases). V was clipped by 4 bases and J by 4 bases, with 10 bases between them. Germline V gives CDR1 SNHLY, CDR2 FYNNEI. The CDR3 spans 13 residues. The CDR3 region has the DNA TGTGCCAGCAGTGCAGGGCTCCCCTATGGCTACACCTTC. This translates into CASSAGLPYGYTF.

The chain joins TRBV6-5 to TRBJ1-4; 8 bases match TRBD1. CDR3 length: 15 amino acids. The junction had 7 bases not matched to a gene; V was cut back by 6 bases and J by 4 bases. CDR1 and CDR2 (germline): MNHEY, SVGAGI. This CDR3 is CASRSGTGLNEKLFF. The CDR3, as DNA: TGTGCCAGCAGATCCGGGACAGGCCTTAATGAAAAACTGTTTTTT.

This chain links TRBV4-3 with TRBJ1-2; D remains unclear. From germline, CDR1 is LGHNA and CDR2 YSLEER. Trimming took off 2 bases at V and 4 bases at J, with 11 bases between the two ends. This CDR3 has 14 amino acids. CDR3 sequence (DNA): TGCGCCAGCAGCCAACAGGCAGATCGCTATGGCTACACCTTC. Translating it yields CASSQQADRYGYTF.

The chain carries TRBV7-2 and TRBJ2-7; 10 bases are shared with TRBD2. The CDR3 consists of 14 residues. Per the germline V gene, CDR1 is SGHTA and CDR2 is FQGNSA. J lost 4 bases, V lost 3 bases, and 3 bases had no gene match. Written as DNA, the CDR3 is TGTGCCAGCAGCTTGCCTAGCGGGAGTTACGAGCAGTACTTC. Amino acids: CASSLPSGSYEQYF.

This clone was observed a few times. The chain employs TRBV7-8 and TRBJ2-7; D is possibly TRBD2 (5 bases). Trimming removed 5 bases from V and 6 bases from J, with 17 bases in between. Germline V gene lookup returns CDR1 SGHVS and CDR2 FQNEAQ. The CDR3 loop spans 14 amino acids. Here the CDR3 DNA reads TGTGCCAGCAGCCCCCGACGGGGTGCTGGCGAGCAGTACTTC. It translates to CASSPRRGAGEQYF.

There are a few counts of this clone. The chain carries TRBV4-2 and TRBJ2-7; 11 nucleotides match TRBD2. With 0 bases clipped from V and 4 bases from J, the junction kept 11 bases outside the gene matches. This CDR3 region has 18 residues. The germline gives CDR1 LGHNA, CDR2 YNFKEQ. CDR3 DNA sequence: TGTGCCAGCAGCCAAGATCTACCTCGACTAGCGGGATTGTACGAGCAGTACTTC. This codes for CASSQDLPRLAGLYEQYF.

CDR3 amino acids: CASSTLAGRGAEQYF. The CDR3 region has the DNA TGTGCCAGCAGCACTCTAGCGGGACGAGGGGCCGAGCAGTACTTC. The chain carries TRBV11-2 and TRBJ2-7; 9 bases are a match to TRBD2. The V and J ends lost 5 bases and 6 bases, in that order; junction bases with no gene match: 11. The germline V gene has CDR1 SGHAT and CDR2 FQNNGV. The CDR3 runs 15 residues.

The chain recombines TRBV6-1 with TRBJ1-1; 7 nucleotides match TRBD1. Germline CDR1 and CDR2: MNHNS and SASEGT. The CDR3 contains 15 residues. Trimming cost V 3 bases and J 0 bases; bases outside gene matches: 4. The CDR3, as DNA: TGTGCCAGCAGTGACCAGGGGGGCGTGAACACTGAAGCTTTCTTT. Its translation is CASSDQGGVNTEAFF.